Listed below are T cell receptor beta chains from one sample, sequenced in a study of beta chain features in type 1 diabetes. Sequencing used immunoSEQ multiplex PCR; TCRdb keeps in-frame clones, though not all of them. The profile covers 130,000 to 150,000 clones, with about an eighth appearing a single time and 1.3% taken by the ten largest. The sequenced sample consisted of central memory CD4+ T cells from blood. The receptors were gathered from a man younger than 35 with type 1 diabetes. The CDR3 runs from the conserved cysteine through the conserved F or W. A D gene is named only where the DNA matches it firmly. The listing skips clone size in some rows; elsewhere it reads once, few, many or a size class.

TRBJ2-1,-,-,TRBV28,TGTGCCAGCAGTTTATATATCGGGGAGAAGTTCTTC,CASSLYIGEKFF
TRBJ1-4,-,-,TRBV7-2,TGTGCCAGCAGTCGTACTTATGCAACTAATGAAAAACTGTTTTTT,CASSRTYATNEKLFF
TRBJ1-2,-,once,TRBV2,TGTGCCAGTCACTCGGACGCTAACTATGGCTACACCTTC,CASHSDANYGYTF
TRBJ2-7,TRBD1,-,TRBV6-1,TGTGCCAGCAGCCCGGGACAGGGGAGCTCCTACGAGCAGTACTTC,CASSPGQGSSYEQYF
TRBJ1-2,TRBD1,-,TRBV29-1,TGCAGCGTTGAGGGGCGACAGGGCTATGGCTACACCTTC,CSVEGRQGYGYTF
TRBJ2-5,-,-,TRBV5-4,TGTGCCAGCAGCTTGACTGGCGGCCAAGAGACCCAGTACTTC,CASSLTGGQETQYF
TRBJ2-4,TRBD2,-,TRBV6-5,TGTGCCAGCAGTTCAATGATAGCGGGGGGGAGAAACATTCAGTACTTC,CASSSMIAGGRNIQYF
TRBJ2-5,TRBD1,-,TRBV7-9,TGTGCCAGCAGCCCTACCGCGGGACAGGGTAGGGAGACCCAGTACTTC,CASSPTAGQGRETQYF
TRBJ2-2,-,-,TRBV29-1,TGCAGCGTTGGTCTGAACACCGGGGAGCTGTTTTTT,CSVGLNTGELFF
TRBJ1-5,TRBD1,-,TRBV6-5,TGTGCCAGCAGTCCGAGGACAGGGACAAATCAGCCCCAGCATTTT,CASSPRTGTNQPQHF
TRBJ2-4,-,many,TRBV7-2,TGTGCCAGCAGCTTAGCGGGGTCGCTTCAGTACTTC,CASSLAGSLQYF
TRBJ1-1,-,-,TRBV10-3,TGTGCCATCAGTGCGTCACCTGACACTGAAGCTTTCTTT,CAISASPDTEAFF
TRBJ2-1,-,-,TRBV19,TGTGCCAGTAGTCCCTCGGGCGGGGGCCATTACAATGAGCAGTTCTTC,CASSPSGGGHYNEQFF
TRBJ1-1,-,-,TRBV30,TGTGCCTGGAGTGTGAGGGTAGACGGTGAAGCTTTCTTT,CAWSVRVDGEAFF
TRBJ1-4,-,few,TRBV30,TGTGCCTGGAGCCCACTCCGAAGGAAAGCTAATGAAAAACTGTTTTTT,CAWSPLRRKANEKLFF
TRBJ2-7,-,once,TRBV28,TGTGCCAGCACTGCTTCGAGCTACGGGCAGTACTTC,CASTASSYGQYF
TRBJ2-7,-,-,TRBV4-2,TGTGCCAGCAGCCAAGAATCGGAGACAACCTACGAGCAGTACTTC,CASSQESETTYEQYF
TRBJ2-3,-,few,TRBV5-1,TGCGCCAGCAGCTTGGTGGCGGGAATCACAGATACGCAGTATTTT,CASSLVAGITDTQYF
TRBJ1-6,TRBD1,few,TRBV5-6,TGTGCCAGCAGCCGGGACAGACAAAATTCACCCCTCCACTTT,CASSRDRQNSPLHF
TRBJ2-7,TRBD1,-,TRBV27,TGTGCCAGCAGTCCGACTCCCGGGACAGGAGGACAGTACTTC,CASSPTPGTGGQYF
TRBJ2-5,-,-,TRBV28,TGTGCCAGCAGTTTACCAAACCCAGGGAGGCGCAGGGAGACCCAGTACTTC,CASSLPNPGRRRETQYF
TRBJ2-3,-,-,TRBV6-1,TGTGCCAGCGGGGAGAGGGAGCGACACACAGATACGCAGTATTTT,CASGERERHTDTQYF
TRBJ1-1,-,-,TRBV14,TGTGCCAGCAGCCAAAACCATGAAGCTTTCTTT,CASSQNHEAFF
TRBJ2-1,TRBD1,once,TRBV7-6,TGTGCCAGCAGCCCCCTGACAGGGGGCGTCGGGAATGAGCAGTTCTTC,CASSPLTGGVGNEQFF
TRBJ2-5,-,many,TRBV5-6,TGTGCCAGCAGCTTGAGGGAGACCCAGTACTTC,CASSLRETQYF
TRBJ2-1,-,-,TRBV5-1,TGCGCCAGCGCCCCCGGGGGCCCCTACAATGAGCAGTTCTTC,CASAPGGPYNEQFF
TRBJ1-5,TRBD1,few,TRBV29-1,TGCAGCGTTGGACAGGGGGACAATCAGCCCCAGCATTTT,CSVGQGDNQPQHF
TRBJ1-1,-,few,TRBV7-2,TGTGCCAGCACCGGAGGGGAGATTCAGAACACTGAAGCTTTCTTT,CASTGGEIQNTEAFF
TRBJ1-2,TRBD1,-,TRBV30,TGTGCCTGGAGCCCCGGGACAGGTAGTGGCTACACCTTC,CAWSPGTGSGYTF
TRBJ2-5,-,-,TRBV2,TGTGCCAGCAGTGAATTCCAAGAGACCCAGTACTTC,CASSEFQETQYF
TRBJ1-2,TRBD1,few,TRBV30,TGTGCCAGCCCGGACAGGGGGCATGGCTACACCTTC,CASPDRGHGYTF
TRBJ2-7,-,few,TRBV18,TGTGCCAGCTCAGAGCCCCGAGATACGCGCTCCTACGAGCAGTACTTC,CASSEPRDTRSYEQYF
TRBJ2-1,-,many,TRBV29-1,TGCAGCGTTGAAGGAGGAAACTCCTACAATGAGCAGTTCTTC,CSVEGGNSYNEQFF
TRBJ2-7,-,-,TRBV10-3,TGTGCCATCAGTCCACCCTCCTACGAGCAGTACTTC,CAISPPSYEQYF
TRBJ2-2,-,-,TRBV2,TGTGCCAGCAGGCAGGGGTTAACCGGGGAGCTGTTTTTT,CASRQGLTGELFF
TRBJ1-2,-,few,TRBV30,TGTGCCTGGAGTAGTACTAACTATGGCTACACCTTC,CAWSSTNYGYTF
TRBJ1-2,-,-,TRBV29-1,TGCAGCGTTGACCCCTCTGGCGGCGGTGGCTACACCTTC,CSVDPSGGGGYTF
TRBJ2-7,TRBD1,-,TRBV28,TGTGCCAGCAGTTTCCGACCGGGACAGGGCTACGAGCAGTACTTC,CASSFRPGQGYEQYF
TRBJ2-7,TRBD1,few,TRBV7-2,TGTGCCAGCAGCCTAGTGGGACAGGGTCCGTACGAGCAGTACTTC,CASSLVGQGPYEQYF
TRBJ1-2,-,-,TRBV25-1,TGTGCCAGCAGTGAGAGATCCGATTATGGCTACACCTTC,CASSERSDYGYTF
TRBJ1-3,-,-,TRBV7-9,TGTGCCACAGGGCCCTCATCTGGAAACACCATATATTTT,CATGPSSGNTIYF
TRBJ1-5,-,-,TRBV2,TGTGCCAGCAGTGCAGAGAGCAATCAGCCCCAGCATTTT,CASSAESNQPQHF
TRBJ1-4,-,once,TRBV5-1,TGCGCCAGCAGCTTTGGACCAGGGGATGAAAAACTGTTTTTT,CASSFGPGDEKLFF
TRBJ2-2,-,many,TRBV9,TGTGCCAGCAGCGAACTACTAGCCGGGGACACCGGGGAGCTGTTTTTT,CASSELLAGDTGELFF
TRBJ1-6,-,few,TRBV13,TGTGCCAGCAGCGACCGACCGACGGGCTATAATTCACCCCTCCACTTT,CASSDRPTGYNSPLHF
TRBJ2-6,-,-,TRBV19,TGTGCCAGTAGTCGAGACTCTGGGGCCAACGTCCTGACTTTC,CASSRDSGANVLTF
TRBJ2-1,-,many,TRBV27,TGTGCCAGCAGTCAGGGAGGAAATGAGCAGTTCTTC,CASSQGGNEQFF
TRBJ2-5,-,-,TRBV7-9,TGTGCCAGCAGCCTCGGACAGATACAAGAGACCCAGTACTTC,CASSLGQIQETQYF
TRBJ2-3,-,-,TRBV29-1,TGCAGCGGCGAACTTAACCAGGGTCAAGATACGCAGTATTTT,CSGELNQGQDTQYF
TRBJ2-7,-,-,TRBV30,TGTGCGTGGAAGTGGGGACGGGGCGGCGAGCAGTACTTC,CAWKWGRGGEQYF
TRBJ2-1,-,few,TRBV20-1,TGCAGTGCCACGGACGGTCGTGAGCAGTTCTTC,CSATDGREQFF